This TCR beta chain came from a study of T cell responses to AZD1222 COVID-19 vaccine. Overall study: Whether given at about 4 or about 12 weeks, second doses were pooled. Study-wide results and limits: Reportedly, nearly half the spike-specific TCRs target unmutated variant regions.

The germline gives CDR1 SGDLS, CDR2 YYNGEE. The CDR3 extends over 14 amino acids. V lost 4 bases and J 4 bases, leaving 12 bases between the germline ends. Remarks on this clone: Its specificity is unknown.

Measured with immunoSEQ multiplex PCR; TCRdb has only the in-frame clones, and not every one. The sample contains roughly 130,000 clones, about 90% of which appear only once. V gene TRBV9 combines with J gene TRBJ1-5, with D uncertain. This TCR derives from an adult in good health. Material: peripheral blood, obtained on day 0 of AZD1222 vaccination. The CDR3 protein is CASSRGRVNQPQHF. CDR3 DNA: TGTGCCAGCAGCCGTGGACGGGTGAATCAGCCCCAGCATTTT. Drawing the rest from reference TRBV9 and TRBJ1-5, the complete variable domain is DSGVTQTPKHLITATGQRVTLRCSPRSGDLSVYWYQQSLDQGLQFLIQYYNGEERAKGNILERFSAQQFPDLHSELNLSSLELGDSALYFCASSRGRVNQPQHFGDGTRLSIL.